The 28 T cell receptor beta chains in this list originate from one sample, sequenced in a study of shared clonotypes between healthy human individuals. Profiling relied on immunoSEQ multiplex PCR, and the TCRdb table lists in-frame clones only, not all of them. The sample includes some 1.5 million clones, 98% of them seen just once. The sample consisted of naive CD4+ T cells sorted from blood. Subset noted: CD45RA+ positively selected. The receptors were sampled from a man younger than 40 in good health.

The chain uses TRBV19 and TRBJ1-5, with TRBD1 as a possible D gene (5 bases). Trimming left V 5 bases short and J 4 bases short, with 18 bases between. This CDR3 is 16 amino acids long. Per the germline V gene, CDR1 is LNHDA and CDR2 is SQIVND (reference sequence). CDR3 loop: CASSPYSGQGNQPQHF. The DNA of the CDR3 is TGTGCCAGTAGTCCCTACTCCGGTCAGGGAAATCAGCCCCAGCATTTT.

This chain joins TRBV5-1 and TRBJ1-1; D perhaps matches TRBD1 (5 bases). V gave up 4 bases and J gave up 2 bases, with 18 bases separating them. This CDR3 region has 16 residues. The germline V gene has CDR1 SGHRS and CDR2 YFSETQ. The CDR3, as DNA: TGCGCCAGCAGCCCACGCCCCGACAGCCCCAACACTGAAGCTTTCTTT. Translating it yields CASSPRPDSPNTEAFF.

A remark on this clone: The same CDR3 arises from other DNA sequences in this sample as well. The V gene is TRBV20-1, the J gene TRBJ2-1, with D maybe TRBD1 (5 bases). V was pared by 6 bases and J by 7 bases, with 10 bases between. Germline CDR1 DFQATT, CDR2 SNEGSKA (reference sequence). The CDR3 extends over 11 amino acids. For the CDR3, the DNA is TGCAGTGCCCCAAGGGGAAATGAGCAGTTCTTC. Protein product: CSAPRGNEQFF.

The V gene is TRBV5-6, the J gene TRBJ2-7, with 8 bases that match TRBD2. Germline trimming cut 5 bases from V and 3 bases from J; bases unmatched to any gene: 10. The CDR3 totals 15 residues. Germline V gives CDR1 SGHDT, CDR2 YYEEEE. The chain's CDR3 is CASSYSGGPLYEQYF. The CDR3 nucleotides are TGTGCCAGCAGTTATTCGGGAGGGCCTCTCTACGAGCAGTACTTC. The variable domain in full, completed from reference TRBV5-6 and TRBJ2-7, reads DAGVTQSPTHLIKTRGQQVTLRCSPKSGHDTVSWYQQALGQGPQFIFQYYEEEERQRGNFPDRFSGHQFPNYSSELNVNALLLGDSALYLCASSYSGGPLYEQYFGPGTRLTVT.

The chain has TRBV27 and TRBJ2-7, with D perhaps TRBD1 (6 bases). V shed 3 bases and J shed 0 bases, with 12 bases lying between them. The germline V gene has CDR1 MNHEY and CDR2 SMNVEV (reference sequence). This CDR3 contains 15 residues. The CDR3 DNA follows: TGTGCCAGCAGTTTTGGCTCACAGGGCTCCTACGAGCAGTACTTC. The encoded protein is CASSFGSQGSYEQYF.

V usage is TRBV28 and J usage is TRBJ2-1; TRBD2 aligns across 10 bases. V was pared by 4 bases and J by 7 bases, with 13 bases of the junction left unmatched. The CDR3 extends over 17 amino acids. Germline CDR1 MDHEN, CDR2 SYDVKM. CDR3 residues: CASSSPVLAGVENEQFF. DNA of the CDR3: TGTGCCAGCAGTTCCCCTGTCCTAGCGGGAGTAGAAAATGAGCAGTTCTTC.

This clone came up once. This chain uses TRBV9 with TRBJ2-5; D gene ambiguous. The length of the CDR3 is 12 residues. Germline loops: CDR1 SGDLS, CDR2 YYNGEE. V was shortened by 4 bases and J by 5 bases, with 9 bases between the two germline ends. The CDR3 here is CASSPPYETQYF. DNA for the CDR3: TGTGCCAGCAGCCCCCCCTACGAGACCCAGTACTTC.

V and J are TRBV7-2 and TRBJ2-5; the match to TRBD2 covers 8 bases. Germline V CDR1 and CDR2: SGHTA, FQGNSA. This CDR3 comprises 16 residues. V gave up 5 bases and J gave up 3 bases; unmatched junction bases: 11. The CDR3 spells CASSHPKGSGKETQYF. The CDR3 bases are TGTGCCAGCAGCCACCCAAAGGGTAGCGGGAAAGAGACCCAGTACTTC.

The CDR3 DNA follows: TGTGCCAGCAGCTTAGGACGGATACTGATGAACACTGAAGCTTTCTTT. As protein: CASSLGRILMNTEAFF. The chain uses TRBV7-9 and TRBJ1-1; no reliable D call. CDR1 is SEHNR, CDR2 FQNEAQ, per germline (reference sequence). Trimming removed 1 base from V and 0 bases from J, with 12 bases in between. The CDR3 loop spans 16 amino acids.

The V call is TRBV10-3, the J call TRBJ1-2, with D possibly being TRBD1 (5 bases). The germline V gene encodes CDR1 ENHRY and CDR2 SYGVKD. CDR3 size: 11 residues. Between the trimmed V and J ends, which lost 3 bases and 9 bases, there was a span of 8 bases. The CDR3 DNA reads TGTGCCATCAGTGATGCAGGGAGCTACACCTTC. This sequence encodes CAISDAGSYTF.

V is TRBV5-1 and J is TRBJ2-2, with TRBD1 matching over 9 bases. With V trimmed by 1 base and J by 5 bases, 3 bases remained unmatched. Germline assignment: CDR1 SGHRS and CDR2 YFSETQ. The CDR3 sequence is 15 residues long. CDR3 amino acids: CASSLKQGATGELFF. CDR3 DNA: TGCGCCAGCAGCTTGAAACAGGGGGCAACCGGGGAGCTGTTTTTT.

The chain employs TRBV9 and TRBJ2-6; TRBD1 matches at 7 bases. The CDR3 has 18 amino acids. In germline, CDR1 is SGDLS, CDR2 YYNGEE. V was clipped by 4 bases and J by 0 bases; unmatched bases: 10. The CDR3 coding sequence is TGTGCCAGCAGCACACCGGGACAGAAAAGCTCTGGGGCCAACGTCCTGACTTTC. Translated, it gives CASSTPGQKSSGANVLTF.

The chain links TRBV2 to TRBJ2-3; 11 positions match TRBD2. CDR1 SNHLY and CDR2 FYNNEI come from the germline V gene. This CDR3 has 14 amino acids. V was clipped by 4 bases and J by 11 bases; unmatched bases: 8. The CDR3, as DNA: TGTGCCAGCAGTGTCGGGACTAGCGGAGGGGGGCAGTATTTT. Protein: CASSVGTSGGGQYF. Drawing the rest from reference TRBV2 and TRBJ2-3, the complete variable domain is EPEVTQTPSHQVTQMGQEVILRCVPISNHLYFYWYRQILGQKVEFLVSFYNNEISEKSEIFDDQFSVERPDGSNFTLKIRSTKLEDSAMYFCASSVGTSGGGQYFGPGTRLTVL.

CDR3 bases: TGTGCCAGCAGCCAAACTAGCGGGAGCTACGAGCAGTACTTC. Translation gives CASSQTSGSYEQYF. J is TRBJ2-7 and V is TRBV14; 11 bases fit TRBD2. Trimming took 2 bases from V and 3 from J; bases not matched to a gene: 0. From germline, CDR1 is SGHDN and CDR2 FVKESK. This CDR3 is built from 14 residues.

The rearrangement joins TRBV6-1 to TRBJ2-7; possible D gene TRBD1, 5 bases. CDR1 is MNHNS and CDR2 is SASEGT in the germline V gene. CDR3 length: 14 amino acids. Trimming stripped 6 bases from V and 0 bases from J, with 12 bases between. The CDR3 nucleotides read TGTGCCAGCAGCTTCCAGGGAACCTCCTACGAGCAGTACTTC. Translating it yields CASSFQGTSYEQYF.

V usage is TRBV27 and J usage is TRBJ1-5, with D uncertain. V was shortened by 1 base and J by 2 bases, with 6 bases between the two germline ends. The CDR3 sequence is 14 residues long. Germline assignment: CDR1 MNHEY and CDR2 SMNVEV (reference sequence). This CDR3 reads CASSLWEGNQPQHF. The CDR3 coding sequence is TGTGCCAGCAGTTTATGGGAGGGCAATCAGCCCCAGCATTTT.

The chain couples TRBV28 to TRBJ2-5; D perhaps matches TRBD1 (6 bases). The ends were cut back, 4 bases at V and 9 bases at J, with 12 bases in the middle. Germline V lookup: CDR1 MDHEN, CDR2 SYDVKM. The length of the CDR3 is 12 residues. CDR3 region: CASSWGRSPQYF. CDR3 DNA: TGTGCCAGCAGTTGGGGGCGGTCCCCCCAGTACTTC. Full variable domain (remainder filled in from reference TRBV28 and TRBJ2-5): DVKVTQSSRYLVKRTGEKVFLECVQDMDHENMFWYRQDPGLGLRLIYFSYDVKMKEKGDIPEGYSVSREKKERFSLILESASTNQTSMYLCASSWGRSPQYFGPGTRLLVL.

The chain links TRBV28 to TRBJ2-7; weak D call: TRBD2 (5 bases). Per germline, CDR1 MDHEN and CDR2 SYDVKM. The CDR3 is made up of 11 amino acids. The ends were cut back, 11 bases at V and 12 bases at J, with 20 bases in the middle. The CDR3 coding sequence is TGTGCCGCGGCGGGCATGCCGACGATGTACTTC. Residues: CAAAGMPTMYF.

The chain combines TRBV9 with TRBJ2-3; possible D gene TRBD1, 5 bases. V was trimmed by 3 bases and J by 0 bases, leaving 11 bases between them. Germline CDR1 is SGDLS and CDR2 is YYNGEE. The CDR3 loop spans 15 amino acids. The CDR3 region is CASSEGSHSTDTQYF. The DNA for the CDR3 is TGTGCCAGCAGCGAGGGGTCCCATAGCACAGATACGCAGTATTTT.

V gene TRBV11-2 combines with J gene TRBJ2-7; D possibly corresponds to TRBD2 (6 bases). V lost 3 bases, J lost 3 bases, and 18 bases lay in between. CDR3 length equals 16 residues. In germline, CDR1 is SGHAT, CDR2 FQNNGV. DNA for the CDR3: TGTGCCAGCAGCTTCCCCAGAACTAGCTACCGCTACGAGCAGTACTTC. This translates into CASSFPRTSYRYEQYF.

The J gene is TRBJ2-7, the V gene TRBV6-1; D ambiguous. Germline V gives CDR1 MNHNS, CDR2 SASEGT. V lost 6 bases to trimming and J lost 4 bases, with 7 bases between them. This CDR3 is 11 amino acids long. Written as DNA, the CDR3 is TGTGCCAGCAGGCTCGGGTACGAGCAGTACTTC. It encodes CASRLGYEQYF.

This clone appeared once. The chain combines TRBV5-4 with TRBJ2-1; D is unresolved. Trimming removed 0 bases at V and 2 bases at J, with 9 bases between. Germline V gene data show CDR1 as SGHNT and CDR2 as YYREEE (reference sequence). The CDR3 totals 15 residues. The CDR3 spells CASSLGGVTYNEQFF. Written as DNA, the CDR3 is TGTGCCAGCAGCTTGGGAGGAGTTACCTACAATGAGCAGTTCTTC.

V gene TRBV5-1 combines with J gene TRBJ2-5; no reliable D call. CDR1 is SGHRS and CDR2 is YFSETQ in the germline V gene. The CDR3 sequence is 14 residues long. V shed 1 base and J shed 0 bases, with 7 bases lying between them. The CDR3 region has the DNA TGCGCCAGCAGCTTGAATGGATACCAAGAGACCCAGTACTTC. Encoded protein: CASSLNGYQETQYF.

This chain joins TRBV2 and TRBJ2-5; the match to TRBD1 covers 10 bases. The CDR3 runs to 15 residues. V gave up 7 bases and J gave up 4 bases; unmatched junction bases: 9. Germline V CDR1 and CDR2: SNHLY, FYNNEI. The CDR3 is CASTRDRGFGETQYF. CDR3 sequence (DNA): TGTGCCAGCACCCGGGACAGGGGTTTCGGAGAGACCCAGTACTTC.

J is TRBJ1-1 and V is TRBV10-3; D remains ambiguous. Germline-derived CDR1 and CDR2 are ENHRY and SYGVKD. V lost 3 bases and J 5 bases, leaving 10 bases between the germline ends. The CDR3 contains 13 residues. The CDR3 is CAISEKGMTEAFF. CDR3 sequence (DNA): TGTGCCATCAGTGAAAAGGGAATGACTGAAGCTTTCTTT.

The rearrangement uses TRBV5-1 and TRBJ2-1; D may be TRBD1 or TRBD2 (5 bases each). With 0 bases removed from V and 6 bases from J, the gap between germline ends came to 13 bases. Germline assignment: CDR1 SGHRS and CDR2 YFSETQ. This CDR3 is 15 amino acids long. The CDR3 DNA reads as TGCGCCAGCAGCTTGGTTCAGGGACGAGTCAATGAGCAGTTCTTC. It specifies CASSLVQGRVNEQFF.

The chain joins TRBV2 to TRBJ1-5, with 9 bases fitting TRBD1. The length of the CDR3 is 15 residues. Germline values: CDR1 SNHLY, CDR2 FYNNEI. Germline trimming cut 4 bases from V and 5 bases from J; bases unmatched to any gene: 6. CDR3 residues: CASSASTGGYQPQHF. CDR3 nucleotide sequence: TGTGCCAGCAGTGCCTCTACAGGGGGCTATCAGCCCCAGCATTTT.

The V gene is TRBV5-1, the J gene TRBJ1-2, with a weak D call TRBD1 (6 bases). Per the germline V gene, CDR1 is SGHRS and CDR2 is YFSETQ. This CDR3 has 17 amino acids. V was trimmed by 2 bases and J by 3 bases, leaving 20 bases between them. The CDR3 spells CASSFKNPGQTHYGYTF. CDR3 bases: TGCGCCAGCAGCTTTAAGAACCCTGGACAGACGCACTATGGCTACACCTTC.